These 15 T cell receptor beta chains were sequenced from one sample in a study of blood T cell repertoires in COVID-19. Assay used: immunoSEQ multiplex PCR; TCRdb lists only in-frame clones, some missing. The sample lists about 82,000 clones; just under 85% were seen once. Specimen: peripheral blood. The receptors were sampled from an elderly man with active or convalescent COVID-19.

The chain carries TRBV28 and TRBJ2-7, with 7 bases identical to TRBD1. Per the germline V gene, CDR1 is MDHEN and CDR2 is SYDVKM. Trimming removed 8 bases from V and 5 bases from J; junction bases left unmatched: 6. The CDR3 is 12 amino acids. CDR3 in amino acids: CASGTGVHEQYV. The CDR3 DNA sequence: TGTGCCAGCGGTACAGGGGTCCACGAGCAGTACGTC.

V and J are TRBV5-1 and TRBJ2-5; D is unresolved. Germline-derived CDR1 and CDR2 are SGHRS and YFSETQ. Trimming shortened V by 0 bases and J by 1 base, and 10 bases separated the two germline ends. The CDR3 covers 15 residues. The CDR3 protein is CASSLVGLGQETQYF. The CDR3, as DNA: TGCGCCAGCAGCTTGGTGGGCTTGGGCCAAGAGACCCAGTACTTC.

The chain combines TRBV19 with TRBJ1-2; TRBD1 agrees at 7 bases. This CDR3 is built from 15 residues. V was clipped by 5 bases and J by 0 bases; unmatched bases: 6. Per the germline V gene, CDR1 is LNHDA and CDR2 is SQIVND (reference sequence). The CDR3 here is CASSAGDSTNYGYTF. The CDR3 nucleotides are TGTGCCAGTAGTGCAGGGGACAGTACTAACTATGGCTACACCTTC.

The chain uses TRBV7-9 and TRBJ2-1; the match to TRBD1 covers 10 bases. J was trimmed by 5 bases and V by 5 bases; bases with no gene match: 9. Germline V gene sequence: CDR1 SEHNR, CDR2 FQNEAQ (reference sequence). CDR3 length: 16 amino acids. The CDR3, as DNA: TGTGCCAGCAGCCCCGGGGACAGGGGAGTACACAATGAGCAGTTCTTC. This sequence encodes CASSPGDRGVHNEQFF.

CDR3 residues: CASTPRTGYNEQFF. CDR3 bases: TGTGCCAGCACTCCGAGGACAGGATACAATGAGCAGTTCTTC. This chain joins TRBV6-5 and TRBJ2-1, with 7 bases that match TRBD1. CDR1 is MNHEY and CDR2 is SVGAGI in the germline V gene. The CDR3 sequence is 14 residues long. The trim removed 7 bases at V and 4 bases at J, leaving 7 bases unmatched.

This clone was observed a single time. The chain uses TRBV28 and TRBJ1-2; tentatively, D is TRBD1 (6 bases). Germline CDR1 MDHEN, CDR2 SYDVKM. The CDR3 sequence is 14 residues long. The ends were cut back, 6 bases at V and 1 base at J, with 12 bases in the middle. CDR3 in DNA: TGTGCCAGCAGAGTGGACAGTGTTAACTATGGCTACACCTTC. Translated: CASRVDSVNYGYTF.

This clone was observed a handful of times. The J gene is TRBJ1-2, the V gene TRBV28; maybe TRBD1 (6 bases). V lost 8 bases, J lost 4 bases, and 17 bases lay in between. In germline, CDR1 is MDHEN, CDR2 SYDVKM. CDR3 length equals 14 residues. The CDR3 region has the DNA TGTGCCAGCCTTTCAACCGGGACATTCTATGGCTACACCTTC. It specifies CASLSTGTFYGYTF.

The CDR3 region has the DNA TGTGCCAGCAGCCAAGACCTCCGAGATTCACCCCTCCACTTT. It codes for CASSQDLRDSPLHF. The chain links TRBV4-2 to TRBJ1-6; no firm D call. V shed 0 bases and J shed 8 bases, with 8 bases lying between them. This CDR3 has 14 residues. Germline CDR1 is LGHNA and CDR2 is YNFKEQ.

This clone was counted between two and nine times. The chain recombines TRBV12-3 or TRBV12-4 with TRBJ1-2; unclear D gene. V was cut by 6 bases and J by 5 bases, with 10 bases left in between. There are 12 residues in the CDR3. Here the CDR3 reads CASRFGSYGYTF. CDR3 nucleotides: TGTGCCAGCAGGTTCGGTTCTTATGGCTACACCTTC.

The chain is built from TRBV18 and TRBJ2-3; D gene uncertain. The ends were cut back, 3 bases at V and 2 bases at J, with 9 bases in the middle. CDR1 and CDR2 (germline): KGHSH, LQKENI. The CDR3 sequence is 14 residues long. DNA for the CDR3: TGTGCCAGCTCACCGGCTGTTAACACAGATACGCAGTATTTT. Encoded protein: CASSPAVNTDTQYF.

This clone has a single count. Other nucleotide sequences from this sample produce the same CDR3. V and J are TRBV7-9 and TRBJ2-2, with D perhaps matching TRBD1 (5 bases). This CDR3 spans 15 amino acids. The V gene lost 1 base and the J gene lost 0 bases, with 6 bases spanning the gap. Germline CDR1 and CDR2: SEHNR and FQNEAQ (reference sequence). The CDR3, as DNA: TGTGCCAGCAGCTTAGGGGGCTCGAACACCGGGGAGCTGTTTTTT. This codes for CASSLGGSNTGELFF.

The CDR3 is CATSDFGAGFYNEQFF. The CDR3 DNA reads TGTGCCACCAGTGATTTCGGCGCAGGGTTTTACAATGAGCAGTTCTTC. V and J are TRBV24-1 and TRBJ2-1, with D possibly TRBD1 on 5 matching bases. From germline, CDR1 is KGHDR and CDR2 SFDVKD. The CDR3 extends over 16 amino acids. Trimming took off 1 base at V and 4 bases at J, with 13 bases between the two ends.

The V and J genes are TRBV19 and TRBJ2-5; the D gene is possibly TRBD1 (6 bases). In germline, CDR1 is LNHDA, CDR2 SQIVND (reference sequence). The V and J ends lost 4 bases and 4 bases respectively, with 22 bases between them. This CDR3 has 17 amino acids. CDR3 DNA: TGTGCCAGTAGTAGGGCAGGGGAGATGTTTGCAGGAGAGACCCAGTACTTC. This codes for CASSRAGEMFAGETQYF.

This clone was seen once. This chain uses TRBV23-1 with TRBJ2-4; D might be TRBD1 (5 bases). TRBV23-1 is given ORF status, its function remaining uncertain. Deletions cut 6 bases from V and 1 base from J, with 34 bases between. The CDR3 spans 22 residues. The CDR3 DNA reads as TGCGCCAGCAGCCCCCTACTCTTCACCGGCCAGATAGCAGCAGGGGCCAAAAACATTCAGTACTTC. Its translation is CASSPLLFTGQIAAGAKNIQYF.

The CDR3, as DNA: TGTGCCACCAGTGATCCCGGGACAGAATCCAACTATGGCTACACCTTC. The encoded protein is CATSDPGTESNYGYTF. This chain links TRBV24-1 with TRBJ1-2; TRBD1 matches 7 bases. V shed 3 bases and J 2 bases; nucleotides not matched to a gene: 8. Germline CDR1 and CDR2: KGHDR and SFDVKD. The CDR3 is 16 amino acids.